Here is one TCR beta chain with its context. The same CDR3 also results from other DNA sequences found in this sample. These data come from a study of blood T cell repertoires in COVID-19. Study details: From the United States, Italy and Spain came samples of acute and convalescent COVID-19. Nucleic acid was either cDNA or gDNA, and it came from T cells, B-cell-depleted T cells, or PBMCs.

Source study methods: Cell counts per sample came from amplifying reference gene primers. Some clones are missing from TCRdb's copy, which holds only in-frame ones; the method was immunoSEQ multiplex PCR. The V and J calls and clone size are taken from that table; D and trimming were inferred from the DNA. Of under 200,000 clones in the sample, about 83% were seen once. The CDR3 loop spans 16 amino acids. V lost 0 bases to trimming and J lost 0 bases, with 10 bases between them. Germline CDR1 is SGHRS and CDR2 is YFSETQ. V is TRBV5-1 and J is TRBJ1-3, with D unclear. Sequencing was performed on peripheral blood. This clonotype was obtained from a man aged 18 to 29 with active or convalescent COVID-19. CDR3 DNA: TGCGCCAGCAGCTTGGGAGGGCAGCTCTCTGGAAACACCATATATTTT. Translation: CASSLGGQLSGNTIYF. The full variable domain, completed using reference TRBV5-1 and TRBJ1-3, is KAGVTQTPRYLIKTRGQQVTLSCSPISGHRSVSWYQQTPGQGLQFLFEYFSETQRNKGNFPGRFSGRQFSNSRSEMNVSTLELGDSALYLCASSLGGQLSGNTIYFGEGSWLTVV.